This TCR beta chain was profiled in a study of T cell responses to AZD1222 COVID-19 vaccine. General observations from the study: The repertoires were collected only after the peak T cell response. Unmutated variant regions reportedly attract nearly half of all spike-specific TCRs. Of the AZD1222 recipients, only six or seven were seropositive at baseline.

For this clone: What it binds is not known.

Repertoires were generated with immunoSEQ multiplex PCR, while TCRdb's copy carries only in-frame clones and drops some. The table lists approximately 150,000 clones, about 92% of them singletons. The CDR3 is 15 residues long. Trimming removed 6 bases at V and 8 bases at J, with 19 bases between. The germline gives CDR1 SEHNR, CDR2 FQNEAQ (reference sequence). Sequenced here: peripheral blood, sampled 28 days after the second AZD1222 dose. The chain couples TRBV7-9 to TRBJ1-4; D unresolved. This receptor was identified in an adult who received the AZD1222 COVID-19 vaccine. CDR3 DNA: TGTGCCAGCAGTGGGGATCCAACGGTGGGGGAAAAACTGTTTTTT. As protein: CASSGDPTVGEKLFF.